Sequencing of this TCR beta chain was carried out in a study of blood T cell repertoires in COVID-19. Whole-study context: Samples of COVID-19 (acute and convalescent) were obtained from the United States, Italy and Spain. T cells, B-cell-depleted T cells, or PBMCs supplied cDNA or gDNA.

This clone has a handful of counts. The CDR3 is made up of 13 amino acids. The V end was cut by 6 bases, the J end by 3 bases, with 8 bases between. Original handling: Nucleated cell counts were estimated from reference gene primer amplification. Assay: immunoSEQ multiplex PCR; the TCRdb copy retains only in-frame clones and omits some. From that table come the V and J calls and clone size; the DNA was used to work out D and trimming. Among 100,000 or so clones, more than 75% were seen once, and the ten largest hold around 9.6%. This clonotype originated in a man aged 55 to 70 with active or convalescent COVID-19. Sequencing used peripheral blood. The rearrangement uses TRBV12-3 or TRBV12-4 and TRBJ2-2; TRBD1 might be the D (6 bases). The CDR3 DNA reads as TGTGCCAGCAGCACAGGGTACACCGGGGAGCTGTTTTTT. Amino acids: CASSTGYTGELFF.